These 7 T cell receptor beta chains share one sample of origin, sequenced in a study of cytomegalovirus exposure and HLA in healthy donors. Amplification used 60 Vbeta primers and 13 Jbeta primers. Only in-frame clones appear in the TCRdb table, and some are missing; sequencing was by immunoSEQ multiplex PCR. The profile covers 150,000 or so clones, with around 79% appearing a single time and 5% to 7% taken by the ten largest. The sequencing sample was made of PBMCs. The source of these receptors is a man between 40 and 49 years old in good health and CMV-seropositive.

The chain joins TRBV15 to TRBJ2-7, with 8 bases matching TRBD1. V shed 2 bases, J shed 5 bases, and the junction held 8 bases outside the gene matches. Germline CDR1 and CDR2: LNHNV and YYDKDF (reference sequence). This CDR3 spans 15 amino acids. The DNA of the CDR3 is TGTGCCACCAGCAGACCCCAGGGGGCAAGCGACGAGCAGTACTTC. Protein product: CATSRPQGASDEQYF.

The chain is built from TRBV6-5 and TRBJ2-1; TRBD2 agrees at 7 bases. The junction had 5 bases not matched to a gene; V was cut back by 0 bases and J by 3 bases. This CDR3 has 16 amino acids. CDR1 and CDR2 from the germline V gene are MNHEY and SVGAGI. For the CDR3, the DNA is TGTGCCAGCAGTTACTCGAGGGCTAGCGGCTACAATGAGCAGTTCTTC. Translated: CASSYSRASGYNEQFF.

About this clone itself: Other DNA sequences in this specimen translate into the identical CDR3. The rearrangement joins TRBV9 to TRBJ2-1; TRBD2 matches 8 bases. Germline V gene data show CDR1 as SGDLS and CDR2 as YYNGEE. CDR3 length equals 14 residues. Losses at the gene ends were 2 bases for V and 4 bases for J; bases not matched to a gene: 2. The CDR3 loop is CASSVSGTYNEQFF. CDR3 sequence (DNA): TGTGCCAGCAGCGTTAGCGGGACTTACAATGAGCAGTTCTTC.

V usage is TRBV7-2 and J usage is TRBJ2-3; TRBD2 might be the D (6 bases). Trimming removed 4 bases at V and 0 bases at J, with 11 bases between. CDR1 is SGHTA, CDR2 FQGNSA, per germline. CDR3 length: 15 amino acids. The DNA of the CDR3 is TGTGCCAGCAGCTCGGACTACCTGAGCACAGATACGCAGTATTTT. Protein: CASSSDYLSTDTQYF.

The chain carries TRBV7-3 and TRBJ2-7; TRBD2 is a possible D gene (6 bases). CDR3 length: 16 residues. Looked up from germline, CDR1 is SGHTA and CDR2 is FQGTGA. The germline V and J ends were trimmed by 5 bases and 2 bases, with 19 bases remaining between them. CDR3 coding DNA: TGTGCCAGCAGCCCAGCGGGCCCAGGGCTAACCTACGAGCAGTACTTC. It encodes CASSPAGPGLTYEQYF.

The gene calls are TRBV19 and TRBJ2-7; weak D call: TRBD2 (6 bases). Germline CDR1 is LNHDA and CDR2 is SQIVND (reference sequence). V was clipped by 5 bases and J by 3 bases, with 11 bases between them. This CDR3 region has 13 residues. The CDR3 region has the DNA TGTGCCAGTAGTGGGACTCGAGACTACGAGCAGTACTTC. It encodes CASSGTRDYEQYF. Full variable domain (outside the CDR3, taken from reference TRBV19 and TRBJ2-7): DGGITQSPKYLFRKEGQNVTLSCEQNLNHDAMYWYRQDPGQGLRLIYYSQIVNDFQKGDIAEGYSVSREKKESFPLTVTSAQKNPTAFYLCASSGTRDYEQYFGPGTRLTVT.

This clone was counted once. The chain joins TRBV7-2 to TRBJ1-2; 7 nucleotides agree with TRBD1. V was clipped by 4 bases and J by 1 base; unmatched bases: 6. Germline V CDR1 and CDR2: SGHTA, FQGNSA. This CDR3 is 15 amino acids long. CDR3 in amino acids: CASSSLDRINYGYTF. CDR3 DNA sequence: TGTGCCAGCAGCTCCTTGGACAGGATTAACTATGGCTACACCTTC.